Shown below are 28 T cell receptor beta chains from a single sample sequenced in a study of OX40 agonist ivuxolimab in advanced cancers. Assay used: immunoSEQ multiplex PCR; TCRdb lists only in-frame clones, some missing. This sample yields approximately 25,000 clones, of which 80% to 90% are seen a single time; approximately 42% belongs to the top ten. The starting material was CD4+ or CD8+ T cells sorted from blood, obtained in a trial of the OX40 agonist ivuxolimab. These receptors all come from an adult with an advanced solid tumor such as melanoma, head and neck, liver or kidney cancer.

This clone was detected a few times. The chain links TRBV7-2 to TRBJ2-7; TRBD1 agrees at 7 bases. The CDR3 is 16 amino acids. Trimming removed 4 bases from V and 2 bases from J; junction bases left unmatched: 11. Germline loops: CDR1 SGHTA, CDR2 FQGNSA. CDR3 amino acids: CASSSRPAGGTYEQYF. CDR3 sequence (DNA): TGTGCCAGCAGCTCCCGACCAGCAGGGGGAACCTACGAGCAGTACTTC.

The chain carries TRBV6-1 and TRBJ2-7; D might be TRBD1 or TRBD2, each matching 5 bases. V was pared by 2 bases and J by 1 base, with 12 bases between. This CDR3 has 15 amino acids. Germline values: CDR1 MNHNS, CDR2 SASEGT. The DNA of the CDR3 is TGTGCCAGCAGTGAAACCGGGGACGGATCCTACGAGCAGTACTTC. It is translated as CASSETGDGSYEQYF.

The chain employs TRBV18 and TRBJ2-7; tentative D call: TRBD2 (7 bases). Trimming removed 1 base from V and 5 bases from J, with 15 bases in between. Germline V gene lookup returns CDR1 KGHSH and CDR2 LQKENI. The CDR3 has 15 residues. CDR3 bases: TGTGCCAGCTCACCACAGGGGGGAGGGGACCACGAGCAGTACTTC. It specifies CASSPQGGGDHEQYF.

V is TRBV7-9 and J is TRBJ2-7; no definite D call. V was cut by 1 base and J by 7 bases, with 5 bases left in between. The CDR3 covers 11 residues. Germline V gives CDR1 SEHNR, CDR2 FQNEAQ (reference sequence). CDR3 region: CASSLGVEQYF. The CDR3 nucleotides are TGTGCCAGCAGCTTAGGGGTGGAGCAGTACTTC.

DNA of the CDR3: TGTGCCAGCAGCTCGCAGGGTGGCGAGCAGTACTTC. As protein: CASSSQGGEQYF. The rearrangement uses TRBV11-3 and TRBJ2-7, with TRBD1 as a possible D gene (5 bases). From germline, CDR1 is SGHNT and CDR2 YENEEA. The V and J ends lost 4 bases and 6 bases respectively, with 10 bases between them. The CDR3 covers 12 residues.

The V and J genes are TRBV27 and TRBJ2-3; 8 nucleotides align to TRBD2. The CDR3 covers 14 residues. The junction had 6 bases not matched to a gene; V was cut back by 10 bases and J by 0 bases. Germline CDR1 MNHEY, CDR2 SMNVEV (reference sequence). As DNA, the CDR3 is TGTGCCACTACAGCGGGAGTTAGCACAGATACGCAGTATTTT. This translates into CATTAGVSTDTQYF.

V gene TRBV11-2 combines with J gene TRBJ2-7, with D unclear. Germline V gives CDR1 SGHAT, CDR2 FQNNGV. Trimming took 1 base from V and 6 from J, leaving 7 bases between them. The CDR3 has 12 amino acids. The CDR3: CASSLAGVEQYF. For the CDR3, the DNA is TGTGCCAGCAGCTTAGCCGGAGTCGAGCAGTACTTC.

The chain recombines TRBV5-1 with TRBJ2-7, with 7 bases identical to TRBD2. Losses at the gene ends were 4 bases for V and 3 bases for J; bases not matched to a gene: 7. Per the germline V gene, CDR1 is SGHRS and CDR2 is YFSETQ. The CDR3 covers 14 residues. CDR3 sequence (DNA): TGCGCCAGCAGCACGAGCGGGACCGACTACGAGCAGTACTTC. It specifies CASSTSGTDYEQYF.

V gene TRBV27 combines with J gene TRBJ1-2; TRBD1 matches 7 bases. This CDR3 comprises 14 residues. Losses at the gene ends were 5 bases for V and 4 bases for J; bases not matched to a gene: 7. In germline, CDR1 is MNHEY, CDR2 SMNVEV (reference sequence). CDR3 bases: TGTGCCAGCAGTCCTCGGCAGGGGGGCTATGGCTACACCTTC. This codes for CASSPRQGGYGYTF.

The table lists this clone with a count of one. DNA for the CDR3: TGTGCCAGCAGTTCAACAGGGATCCTCTCTGGAAACACCATATATTTT. This gives the protein CASSSTGILSGNTIYF. The J gene is TRBJ1-3, the V gene TRBV7-9; D perhaps matches TRBD1 (6 bases). V lost 6 bases and J lost 0, with 15 bases in between. Germline CDR1 reads SEHNR; CDR2 reads FQNEAQ (reference sequence). The CDR3 has 16 amino acids.

The chain's CDR3 is CASSPTGEGWGEAFF. CDR3 nucleotide sequence: TGTGCCAGCAGTCCTACAGGGGAGGGGTGGGGTGAAGCTTTCTTT. The chain links TRBV28 to TRBJ1-1, with TRBD1 identical over 7 bases. The CDR3 totals 15 residues. The V and J ends lost 5 bases and 7 bases, in that order; junction bases with no gene match: 13. The germline V gene has CDR1 MDHEN and CDR2 SYDVKM.

The V gene is TRBV7-9, the J gene TRBJ2-7, with unresolved D. In germline, CDR1 is SEHNR, CDR2 FQNEAQ (reference sequence). Between the trimmed V and J ends, which lost 3 bases and 7 bases, there was a span of 13 bases. The CDR3 length is 13 residues. CDR3 residues: CASSFKFSSEQYF. The CDR3 DNA reads as TGTGCCAGCAGCTTCAAGTTCTCCTCTGAGCAGTACTTC.

V usage is TRBV6-6 and J usage is TRBJ2-3, with 10 bases fitting TRBD2. After removal of 5 bases from V and 6 bases from J, the junction contained 5 bases not matched to a gene. This CDR3 is built from 14 residues. The germline CDR1 and CDR2 sequences are MNHNY and SVGAGI (reference sequence). For the CDR3, the DNA is TGTGCCAGCAGTCCGGGACTAGCGTCTGATACGCAGTATTTT. Translated: CASSPGLASDTQYF.

CDR3 in amino acids: CASSQDPPTGGYQETQYF. The CDR3 DNA reads TGCGCCAGCAGCCAAGATCCCCCAACGGGGGGATACCAAGAGACCCAGTACTTC. This chain connects TRBV4-1 to TRBJ2-5; TRBD2 matches at 7 bases. This CDR3 region has 18 residues. With V trimmed by 0 bases and J by 0 bases, 10 bases remained unmatched. CDR1 is MGHRA, CDR2 YSYEKL, per germline.

In its sample, this clone was seen a few times. V usage is TRBV27 and J usage is TRBJ1-1; 10 nucleotides match TRBD1. J was trimmed by 4 bases and V by 8 bases; bases with no gene match: 1. The CDR3 totals 12 residues. CDR1 is MNHEY and CDR2 is SMNVEV in the germline V gene (reference sequence). In DNA form, the CDR3 reads TGTGCCAGCCGGGACAGGGGCACTGAAGCTTTCTTT. This codes for CASRDRGTEAFF.

The chain couples TRBV29-1 to TRBJ2-6, with 7 nucleotides matching TRBD2. The V gene's germline CDR1 is SQVTM and CDR2 ANQGSEA. The CDR3 is 18 amino acids. V lost 3 bases, J lost 0 bases, and 11 bases stayed unmatched. The CDR3 protein is CSVEGLPGRGSGANVLTF. As DNA, the CDR3 is TGCAGCGTTGAGGGGCTCCCGGGGAGGGGCTCTGGGGCCAACGTCCTGACTTTC.

V usage is TRBV29-1 and J usage is TRBJ2-7; TRBD2 aligns across 9 bases. Looked up from germline, CDR1 is SQVTM and CDR2 is ANQGSEA. CDR3 length: 13 residues. V shed 5 bases, J shed 2 bases, and the junction held 4 bases outside the gene matches. The CDR3 region is CSVPAGGPYEQYF. The CDR3 nucleotides are TGCAGCGTTCCAGCGGGAGGCCCCTACGAGCAGTACTTC.

The V and J genes are TRBV11-2 and TRBJ2-5; a possible D gene is TRBD1 (6 bases). CDR3 length equals 16 residues. V lost 1 base, J lost 0 bases, and 12 bases lay in between. Germline V gene lookup returns CDR1 SGHAT and CDR2 FQNNGV. The CDR3 nucleotides are TGTGCCAGCAGCTTAGGGTTTCGGACAGACCAAGAGACCCAGTACTTC. Its protein product is CASSLGFRTDQETQYF.

This chain links TRBV27 with TRBJ2-7; TRBD1 or TRBD2 may be the D gene (5 bases each). Germline V gene lookup returns CDR1 MNHEY and CDR2 SMNVEV (reference sequence). The CDR3 is 13 residues long. With 4 bases removed from V and 6 bases from J, the gap between germline ends came to 13 bases. The CDR3 sequence: CASSYSKGSEQYF. CDR3 nucleotides: TGTGCCAGCAGTTACTCGAAGGGGAGCGAGCAGTACTTC.

The chain couples TRBV27 to TRBJ2-1, with TRBD2 identical over 14 bases. V shed 7 bases, J shed 10 bases, and the junction held 9 bases outside the gene matches. Germline CDR1 MNHEY, CDR2 SMNVEV (reference sequence). The CDR3 consists of 15 residues. CDR3 sequence (DNA): TGTGCCAGCACCTATTCGGGACTAGCGGGGGTGGAGCAGTTCTTC. It translates to CASTYSGLAGVEQFF.

The chain employs TRBV9 and TRBJ2-7; the D call may be TRBD1 or TRBD2 (5 bases each). Germline V gene lookup returns CDR1 SGDLS and CDR2 YYNGEE. V lost 0 bases to trimming and J lost 2 bases, with 15 bases between them. CDR3 size: 16 residues. The CDR3 DNA is TGTGCCAGCAGCGTAGAGGAGAGGGACCACCCCTACGAGCAGTACTTC. This gives the protein CASSVEERDHPYEQYF.

The V gene is TRBV21-1, the J gene TRBJ1-1; the DNA was not compared with TRBD1, the D call given in the table. TRBV21-1 is tagged as a pseudogene. This CDR3 has 17 residues. CDR3 sequence (DNA): TGTGCCAGCAGCATTCGACAGGGGGCCCTTATCGGCACTGAAGCTTTCTTT. It encodes CASSIRQGALIGTEAFF.

The chain recombines TRBV29-1 with TRBJ1-5, with TRBD1 identical over 8 bases. Germline-derived CDR1 and CDR2 are SQVTM and ANQGSEA. V gave up 7 bases and J gave up 2 bases; unmatched junction bases: 7. The CDR3 contains 14 residues. The CDR3 region has the DNA TGCAGCGCCACAGGGGGTATTGGCAATCAGCCCCAGCATTTT. This encodes CSATGGIGNQPQHF.

The chain links TRBV11-2 to TRBJ2-1; TRBD1 might be the D (5 bases). CDR1 and CDR2 from the germline V gene are SGHAT and FQNNGV. CDR3 length: 14 amino acids. Trimming stripped 1 base from V and 8 bases from J, with 12 bases between. The CDR3 sequence: CASSLVSGYDEQFF. The CDR3 DNA sequence: TGTGCCAGCAGCTTAGTTTCAGGGTACGATGAGCAGTTCTTC.

The genes are TRBV9 and TRBJ2-2; D may correspond to TRBD1 or TRBD2 (5 bases each). This CDR3 comprises 15 residues. Germline V CDR1 and CDR2: SGDLS, YYNGEE. V shed 3 bases and J shed 4 bases, with 13 bases lying between them. The chain's CDR3 is CASSAGTPSTGELFF. The CDR3, as DNA: TGTGCCAGCAGCGCAGGGACCCCTAGCACCGGGGAGCTGTTTTTT.

The rearrangement links TRBV7-6 to TRBJ2-3; 8 nucleotides match TRBD2. Germline-derived CDR1 and CDR2 are SGHVS and FNYEAQ. The CDR3 is 15 residues long. Trimming took 5 bases from V and 3 from J; bases not matched to a gene: 7. The CDR3 DNA sequence: TGTGCCAGCAGCCCACGGGGGGGTCTGACAGATACGCAGTATTTT. Translation: CASSPRGGLTDTQYF.

The J gene is TRBJ2-3, the V gene TRBV4-2; TRBD2 agrees at 9 bases. The J segment lost 4 bases and the V segment lost 0 bases, leaving 5 bases of the junction unmatched. CDR3 length: 16 amino acids. Germline CDR1 LGHNA, CDR2 YNFKEQ. CDR3 residues: CASSQDGSGSSDTQYF. In nucleotides, the CDR3 is TGTGCCAGCAGCCAAGATGGTAGCGGGAGTTCAGATACGCAGTATTTT.

The chain carries TRBV30 and TRBJ2-3, with 8 bases lining up with TRBD1. The length of the CDR3 is 15 residues. Looked up from germline, CDR1 is GTSNPN and CDR2 is SVGIG (reference sequence). V shed 6 bases, J shed 2 bases, and the junction held 10 bases outside the gene matches. CDR3 bases: TGTGCCTGTAGGGAGACAGGGGACTTCACAGATACGCAGTATTTT. Translation: CACRETGDFTDTQYF.